One sample yielded the 7 T cell receptor beta chains listed below, sequenced in a study of Ad26.COV2.S vaccination and SARS-CoV-2 variants. Generated by immunoSEQ multiplex PCR, the TCRdb table keeps only in-frame clones and is missing some. The table lists some 290,000 clones, 85% of them singletons, with 2% to 2.5% in the top ten. Described treatment: 19 received Ad26.COV2.S at low or high dose, single or two shots; roughly five received placebo; per-sample allocation not given. The samples date from day 63 after the first vaccine or placebo injection. The source was peripheral blood, collected in a trial of Ad26.COV2.S vaccine versus placebo. The receptor set was obtained from a person aged 18-60 years who received the Ad26.COV2.S COVID-19 vaccine or a placebo.

The chain couples TRBV6-5 to TRBJ1-1, with 9 nucleotides matching TRBD1. The CDR3 loop spans 13 amino acids. With V trimmed by 7 bases and J by 4 bases, 4 bases remained unmatched. CDR1 MNHEY and CDR2 SVGAGI come from the germline V gene. The CDR3 region is CASNTGGGTEAFF. In DNA, the CDR3 is TGTGCCAGCAATACAGGGGGCGGCACTGAAGCTTTCTTT.

The V gene is TRBV29-1, the J gene TRBJ2-1; 10 nucleotides align to TRBD1. The CDR3 has 13 residues. The V and J ends lost 6 bases and 8 bases, in that order; junction bases with no gene match: 7. The germline V gene has CDR1 SQVTM and CDR2 ANQGSEA. CDR3 coding DNA: TGCAGCGTGGCCGGGACAGGGGTCTATGAGCAGTTCTTC. Translation: CSVAGTGVYEQFF.

The CDR3 nucleotides are TGTGCCAGCAGCCTACAGGGCTCTGGAAACACCATATATTTT. It codes for CASSLQGSGNTIYF. The chain recombines TRBV7-6 with TRBJ1-3, with D maybe TRBD1 (6 bases). This CDR3 region has 14 residues. CDR1 SGHVS and CDR2 FNYEAQ come from the germline V gene. V lost 5 bases and J lost 0, with 8 bases in between.

In this sample, this clone turned up a few times. Written as DNA, the CDR3 is TGTGCCAGCTCACCCTCCAGGGACTATGGCTACACCTTC. Protein: CASSPSRDYGYTF. The chain combines TRBV18 with TRBJ1-2; D perhaps matches TRBD1 (5 bases). Trimming removed 3 bases from V and 3 bases from J, with 8 bases in between. The CDR3 runs to 13 residues. Germline V gene data show CDR1 as KGHSH and CDR2 as LQKENI.

The chain joins TRBV9 to TRBJ2-7; D possibly uses TRBD1 or TRBD2 (6 bases each). CDR1 is SGDLS, CDR2 YYNGEE, per germline. V dropped 4 bases and J dropped 4 bases, with 15 bases sitting between them. This CDR3 region has 14 residues. CDR3: CASSLRQAGYEQYF. CDR3 nucleotides: TGTGCCAGCAGCCTCAGACAGGCGGGATACGAGCAGTACTTC.

The chain recombines TRBV7-2 with TRBJ2-7; TRBD1 aligns across 12 bases. After removal of 2 bases from V and 5 bases from J, the junction contained 4 bases not matched to a gene. The CDR3 contains 15 residues. Germline V gene lookup returns CDR1 SGHTA and CDR2 FQGNSA. The CDR3 region is CASSLIGTGGDEQYF. DNA for the CDR3: TGTGCCAGCAGCTTAATTGGGACAGGGGGCGACGAGCAGTACTTC.

This sequence joins TRBV27 and TRBJ2-2, with D possibly matching TRBD2 (6 bases). V gave up 4 bases and J gave up 5 bases, with 14 bases separating them. Germline CDR1 and CDR2: MNHEY and SMNVEV (reference sequence). The CDR3 contains 15 residues. In DNA form, the CDR3 reads TGTGCCAGCAGTTCTATAGGCGGGACGACCGGGGAGCTGTTTTTT. Amino acids: CASSSIGGTTGELFF.